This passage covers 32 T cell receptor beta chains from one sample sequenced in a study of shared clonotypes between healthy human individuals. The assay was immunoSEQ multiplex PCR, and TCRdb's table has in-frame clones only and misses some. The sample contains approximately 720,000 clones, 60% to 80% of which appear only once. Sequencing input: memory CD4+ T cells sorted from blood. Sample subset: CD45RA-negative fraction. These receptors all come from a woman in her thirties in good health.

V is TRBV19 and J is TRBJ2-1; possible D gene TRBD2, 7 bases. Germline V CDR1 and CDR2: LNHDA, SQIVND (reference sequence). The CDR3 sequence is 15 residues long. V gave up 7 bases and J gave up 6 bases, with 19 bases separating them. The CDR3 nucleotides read TGTGCCAGTACAATGGCGAGCGGGACACTCAATGAGCAGTTCTTC. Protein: CASTMASGTLNEQFF.

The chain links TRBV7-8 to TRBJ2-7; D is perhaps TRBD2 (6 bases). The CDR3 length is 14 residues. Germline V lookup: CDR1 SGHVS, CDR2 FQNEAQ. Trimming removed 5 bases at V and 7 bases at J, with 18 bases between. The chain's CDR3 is CASSPSVNPREQYF. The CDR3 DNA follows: TGTGCCAGCAGCCCTAGCGTTAACCCTAGGGAGCAGTACTTC. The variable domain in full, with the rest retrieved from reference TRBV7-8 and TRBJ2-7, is GAGVSQSPRYKVAKRGQDVALRCDPISGHVSLFWYQQALGQGPEFLTYFQNEAQLDKSGLPSDRFFAERPEGSVSTLKIQRTQQEDSAVYLCASSPSVNPREQYFGPGTRLTVT.

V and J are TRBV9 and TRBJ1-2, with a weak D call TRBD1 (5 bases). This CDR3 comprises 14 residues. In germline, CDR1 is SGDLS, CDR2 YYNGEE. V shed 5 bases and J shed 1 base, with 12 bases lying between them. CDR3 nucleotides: TGTGCCAGCAGTCCCCTGGGGGGTAACTATGGCTACACCTTC. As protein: CASSPLGGNYGYTF.

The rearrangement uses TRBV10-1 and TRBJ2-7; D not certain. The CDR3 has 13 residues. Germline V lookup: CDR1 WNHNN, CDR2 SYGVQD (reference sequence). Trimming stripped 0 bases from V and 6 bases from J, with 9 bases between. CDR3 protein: CASSESRQSEQYF. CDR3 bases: TGCGCCAGCAGTGAGTCCCGGCAGAGCGAGCAGTACTTC.

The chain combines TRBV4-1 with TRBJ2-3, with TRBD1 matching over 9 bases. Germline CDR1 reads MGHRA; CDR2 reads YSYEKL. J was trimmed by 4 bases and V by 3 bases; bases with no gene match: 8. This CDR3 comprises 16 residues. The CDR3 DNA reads TGCGCCAGCAGCCATCAACCGGGACAGGGAGCAGATACGCAGTATTTT. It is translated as CASSHQPGQGADTQYF.

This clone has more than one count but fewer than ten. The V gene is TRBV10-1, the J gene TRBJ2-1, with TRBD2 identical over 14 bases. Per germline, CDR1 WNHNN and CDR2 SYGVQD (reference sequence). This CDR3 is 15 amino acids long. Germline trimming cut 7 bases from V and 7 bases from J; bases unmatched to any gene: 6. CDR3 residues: CASTLTSGRVNEQFF. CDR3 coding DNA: TGCGCCAGCACCCTGACTAGCGGGAGGGTGAATGAGCAGTTCTTC.

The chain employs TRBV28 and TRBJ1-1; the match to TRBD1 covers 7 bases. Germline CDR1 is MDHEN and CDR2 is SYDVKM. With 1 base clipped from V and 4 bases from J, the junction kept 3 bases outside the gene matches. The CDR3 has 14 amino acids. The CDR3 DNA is TGTGCCAGCAGTTTATTCACAGGGGTCACTGAAGCTTTCTTT. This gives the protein CASSLFTGVTEAFF.

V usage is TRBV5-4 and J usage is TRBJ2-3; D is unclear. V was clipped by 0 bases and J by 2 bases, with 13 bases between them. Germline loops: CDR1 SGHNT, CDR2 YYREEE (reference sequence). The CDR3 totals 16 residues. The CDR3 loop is CASSLAATFTTDTQYF. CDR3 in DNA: TGTGCCAGCAGCTTGGCGGCTACCTTTACCACAGATACGCAGTATTTT.

CDR3 protein: CASSQDLGDAKNIQYF. CDR3 sequence (DNA): TGTGCCAGCAGCCAAGATCTGGGGGACGCCAAAAACATTCAGTACTTC. The chain joins TRBV14 to TRBJ2-4; perhaps D is TRBD1 or TRBD2 (5 bases each). The length of the CDR3 is 16 residues. The germline V and J ends were trimmed by 0 bases and 1 base, with 10 bases remaining between them. CDR1 is SGHDN and CDR2 is FVKESK in the germline V gene.

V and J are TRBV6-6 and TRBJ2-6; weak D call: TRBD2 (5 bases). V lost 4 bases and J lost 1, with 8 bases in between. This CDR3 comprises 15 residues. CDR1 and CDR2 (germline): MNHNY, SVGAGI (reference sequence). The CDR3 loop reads CASSLTGSGANVLTF. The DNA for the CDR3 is TGTGCCAGCAGTTTAACGGGATCTGGGGCCAACGTCCTGACTTTC.

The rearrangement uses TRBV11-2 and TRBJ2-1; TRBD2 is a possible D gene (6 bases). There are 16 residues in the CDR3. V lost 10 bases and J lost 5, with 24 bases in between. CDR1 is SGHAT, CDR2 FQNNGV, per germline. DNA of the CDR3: TGTGCCACCGCATTAGGCCCGCGGGGAAAGGACAATGAGCAGTTCTTC. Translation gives CATALGPRGKDNEQFF. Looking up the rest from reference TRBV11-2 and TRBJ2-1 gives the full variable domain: EAGVAQSPRYKIIEKRQSVAFWCNPISGHATLYWYQQILGQGPKLLIQFQNNGVVDDSQLPKDRFSAERLKGVDSTLKIQPAKLEDSAVYLCATALGPRGKDNEQFFGPGTRLTVL.

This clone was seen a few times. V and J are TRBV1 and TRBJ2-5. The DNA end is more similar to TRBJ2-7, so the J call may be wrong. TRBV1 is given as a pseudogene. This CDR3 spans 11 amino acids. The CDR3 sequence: CTSSLRGEQYF. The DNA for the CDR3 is TGCACCAGCAGCCTACGGGGCGAGCAGTACTTC.

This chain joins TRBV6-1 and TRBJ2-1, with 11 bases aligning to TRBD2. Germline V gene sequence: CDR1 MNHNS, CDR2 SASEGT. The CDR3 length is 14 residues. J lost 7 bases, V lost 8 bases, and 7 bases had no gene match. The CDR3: CASATSGRQNEQFF. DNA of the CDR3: TGTGCCAGCGCTACTAGCGGGAGACAGAATGAGCAGTTCTTC.

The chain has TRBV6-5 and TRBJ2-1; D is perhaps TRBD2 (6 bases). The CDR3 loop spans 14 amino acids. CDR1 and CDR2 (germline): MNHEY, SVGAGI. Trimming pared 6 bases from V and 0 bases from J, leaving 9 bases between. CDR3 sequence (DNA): TGTGCCAGCAGCCGCGGGGCCTCCTACAATGAGCAGTTCTTC. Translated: CASSRGASYNEQFF.

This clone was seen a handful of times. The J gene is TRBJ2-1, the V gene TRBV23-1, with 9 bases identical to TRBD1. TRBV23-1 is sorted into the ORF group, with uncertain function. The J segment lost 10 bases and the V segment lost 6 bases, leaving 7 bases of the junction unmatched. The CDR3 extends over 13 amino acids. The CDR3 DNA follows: TGCGCCAGCAGGTCAACAGGGGGCCGGGAGCAGTTCTTC. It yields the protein CASRSTGGREQFF.

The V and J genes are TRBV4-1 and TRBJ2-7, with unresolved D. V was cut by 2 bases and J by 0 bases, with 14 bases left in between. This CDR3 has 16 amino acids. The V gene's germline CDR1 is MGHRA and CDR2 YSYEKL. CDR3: CASSQKDGKSSYEQYF. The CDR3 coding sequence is TGCGCCAGCAGCCAAAAGGACGGAAAGAGCTCCTACGAGCAGTACTTC.

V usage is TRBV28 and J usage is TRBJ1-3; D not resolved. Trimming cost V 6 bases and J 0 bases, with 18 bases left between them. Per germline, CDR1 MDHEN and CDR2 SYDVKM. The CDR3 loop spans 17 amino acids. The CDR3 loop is CASSSSGVTRSGNTIYF. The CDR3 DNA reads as TGTGCCAGCAGCTCATCCGGGGTGACACGCTCTGGAAACACCATATATTTT.

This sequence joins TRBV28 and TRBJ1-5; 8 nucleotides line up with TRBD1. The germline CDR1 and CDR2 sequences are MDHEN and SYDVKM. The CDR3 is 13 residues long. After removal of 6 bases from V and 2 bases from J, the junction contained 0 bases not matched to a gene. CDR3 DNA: TGTGCCAGCAGGGGACAGGGCAATCAGCCCCAGCATTTT. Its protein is CASRGQGNQPQHF.

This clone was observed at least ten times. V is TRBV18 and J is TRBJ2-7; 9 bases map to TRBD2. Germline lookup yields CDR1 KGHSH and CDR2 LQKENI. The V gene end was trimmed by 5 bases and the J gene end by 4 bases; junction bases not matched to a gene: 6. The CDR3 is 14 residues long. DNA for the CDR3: TGTGCCAGCTCATCTTCTAGCGGGAATTACGAGCAGTACTTC. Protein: CASSSSSGNYEQYF.

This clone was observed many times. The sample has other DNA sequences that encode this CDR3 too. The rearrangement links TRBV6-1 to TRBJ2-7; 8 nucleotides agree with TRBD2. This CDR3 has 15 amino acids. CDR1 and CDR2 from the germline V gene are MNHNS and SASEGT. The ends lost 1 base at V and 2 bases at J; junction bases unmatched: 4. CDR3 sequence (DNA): TGTGCCAGCAGTGAAGGGCCAGCGGGGGCCTACGAGCAGTACTTC. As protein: CASSEGPAGAYEQYF.

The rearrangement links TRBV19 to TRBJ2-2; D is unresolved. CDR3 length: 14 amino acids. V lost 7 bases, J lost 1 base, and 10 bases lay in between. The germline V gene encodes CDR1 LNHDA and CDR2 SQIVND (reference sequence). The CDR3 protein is CASKSYRNTGELFF. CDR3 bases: TGTGCCAGTAAATCTTATAGGAACACCGGGGAGCTGTTTTTT.

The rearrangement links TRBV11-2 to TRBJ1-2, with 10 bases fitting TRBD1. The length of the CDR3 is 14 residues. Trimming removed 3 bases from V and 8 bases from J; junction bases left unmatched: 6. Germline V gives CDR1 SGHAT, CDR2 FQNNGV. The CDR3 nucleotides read TGTGCCAGCAGCTTGGCCGGGACAGGGGAAGGCTACACCTTC. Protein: CASSLAGTGEGYTF.

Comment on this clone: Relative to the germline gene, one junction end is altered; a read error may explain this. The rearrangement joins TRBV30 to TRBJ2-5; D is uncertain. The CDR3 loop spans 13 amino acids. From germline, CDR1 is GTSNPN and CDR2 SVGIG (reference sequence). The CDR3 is CAWSPGSQGTQYF. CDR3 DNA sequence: TGTGCCTGGAGCCCCGGGTCTCAAGGGACCCAGTACTTC. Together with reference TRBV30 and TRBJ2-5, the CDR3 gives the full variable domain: SQTIHQWPATLVQPVGSPLSLECTVEGTSNPNLYWYRQAAGRGLQLLFYSVGIGQISSEVPQNLSASRPQDRQFILSSKKLLLSDSGFYLCAWSPGSQGTQYFGPGTRLLVL.

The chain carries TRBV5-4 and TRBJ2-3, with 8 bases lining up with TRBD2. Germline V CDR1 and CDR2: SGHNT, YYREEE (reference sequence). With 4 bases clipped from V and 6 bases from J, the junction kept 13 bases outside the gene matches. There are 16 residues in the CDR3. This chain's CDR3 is CASSPLKREYADTQYF. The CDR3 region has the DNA TGTGCCAGCAGCCCGTTGAAGCGGGAGTATGCGGATACGCAGTATTTT.

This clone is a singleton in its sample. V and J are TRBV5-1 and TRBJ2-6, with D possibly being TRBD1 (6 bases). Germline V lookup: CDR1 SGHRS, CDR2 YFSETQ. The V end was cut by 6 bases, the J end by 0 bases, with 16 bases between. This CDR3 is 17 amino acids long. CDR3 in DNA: TGCGCCAGCACTAAGTACCAGGGGTCCTCTGGGGCCAACGTCCTGACTTTC. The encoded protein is CASTKYQGSSGANVLTF.

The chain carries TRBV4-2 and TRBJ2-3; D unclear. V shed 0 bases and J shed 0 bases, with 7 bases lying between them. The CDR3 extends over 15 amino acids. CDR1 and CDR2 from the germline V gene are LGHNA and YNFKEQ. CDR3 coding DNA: TGTGCCAGCAGCCAAGAGTGGGCTAGCACAGATACGCAGTATTTT. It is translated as CASSQEWASTDTQYF.

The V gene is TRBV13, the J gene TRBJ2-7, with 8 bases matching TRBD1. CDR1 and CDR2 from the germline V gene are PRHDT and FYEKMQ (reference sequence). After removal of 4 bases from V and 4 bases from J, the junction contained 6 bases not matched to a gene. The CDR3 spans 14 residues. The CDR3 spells CASSSGQGRYEQYF. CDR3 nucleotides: TGTGCCAGCAGCTCAGGACAGGGAAGATACGAGCAGTACTTC.

CDR3 bases: TGCAGTGCTAGAGATCACAGGGCGTACTTC. Residues: CSARDHRAYF. V is TRBV20-1 and J is TRBJ2-7, with a tentative D call TRBD1 (6 bases). The V end was cut by 0 bases, the J end by 12 bases, with 9 bases between. The CDR3 length is 10 residues. CDR1 is DFQATT, CDR2 SNEGSKA, per germline (reference sequence).

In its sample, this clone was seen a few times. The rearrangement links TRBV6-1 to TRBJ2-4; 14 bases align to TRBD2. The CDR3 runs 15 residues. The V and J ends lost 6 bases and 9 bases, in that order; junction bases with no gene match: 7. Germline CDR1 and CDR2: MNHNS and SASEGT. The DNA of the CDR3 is TGTGCCAGCAGCCCTGGGACTAGCGGGGGAGCCATTCAGTACTTC. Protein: CASSPGTSGGAIQYF.

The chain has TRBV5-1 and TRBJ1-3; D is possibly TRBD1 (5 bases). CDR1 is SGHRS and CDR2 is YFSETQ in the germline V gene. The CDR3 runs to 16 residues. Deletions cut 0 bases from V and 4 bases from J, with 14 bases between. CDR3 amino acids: CASSLAPGASGNTIYF. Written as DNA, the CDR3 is TGCGCCAGCAGCTTGGCCCCCGGGGCCTCCGGAAACACCATATATTTT.

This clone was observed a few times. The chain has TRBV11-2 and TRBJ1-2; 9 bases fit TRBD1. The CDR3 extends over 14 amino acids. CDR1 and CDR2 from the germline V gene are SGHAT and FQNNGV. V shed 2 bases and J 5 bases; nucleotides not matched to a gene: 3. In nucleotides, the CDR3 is TGTGCCAGCAGCTTACCACAGGGGGCTTATGGCTACACCTTC. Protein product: CASSLPQGAYGYTF.

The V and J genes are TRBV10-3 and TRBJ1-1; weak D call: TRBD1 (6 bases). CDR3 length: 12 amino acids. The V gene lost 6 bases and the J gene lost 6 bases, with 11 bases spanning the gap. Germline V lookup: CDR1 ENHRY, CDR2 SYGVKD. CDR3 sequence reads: CAIRRQASEAFF. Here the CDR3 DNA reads TGTGCCATCAGGAGACAGGCTTCTGAAGCTTTCTTT.